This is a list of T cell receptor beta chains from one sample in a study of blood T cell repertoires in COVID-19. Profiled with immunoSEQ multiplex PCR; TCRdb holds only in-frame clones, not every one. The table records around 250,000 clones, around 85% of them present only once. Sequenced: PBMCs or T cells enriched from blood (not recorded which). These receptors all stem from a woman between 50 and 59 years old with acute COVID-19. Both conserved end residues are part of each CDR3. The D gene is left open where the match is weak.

CDR3 protein: CASSLDRNTEAFF; D gene: .; V gene: TRBV6-5; J gene: TRBJ1-1
CDR3 protein: CASSPQGGNGYTF; D gene: TRBD1; V gene: TRBV5-5; J gene: TRBJ1-2
CDR3 protein: CASSQASGDGYTF; D gene: .; V gene: TRBV4-3; J gene: TRBJ1-2
CDR3 protein: CASSQQSGSSQFF; D gene: .; V gene: TRBV3-1/TRBV3-2; J gene: TRBJ2-1
CDR3 protein: CASSLGDRDGNTIYF; D gene: TRBD1; V gene: TRBV5-1; J gene: TRBJ1-3
CDR3 protein: CASSFSENNYGYTF; D gene: .; V gene: TRBV27; J gene: TRBJ1-2
CDR3 protein: CASSPPGQGAREAFF; D gene: TRBD1; V gene: TRBV3-1/TRBV3-2; J gene: TRBJ1-1
CDR3 protein: CASTPRGGAGYGYTF; D gene: .; V gene: TRBV19; J gene: TRBJ1-2
CDR3 protein: CASSYPDRGEVGF; D gene: TRBD1; V gene: TRBV6-5; J gene: TRBJ1-1
CDR3 protein: CASTAPGQLYGYTF; D gene: TRBD1; V gene: TRBV19; J gene: TRBJ1-2
CDR3 protein: CASSLGTGDEQYF; D gene: TRBD1; V gene: TRBV12-3/TRBV12-4; J gene: TRBJ2-7
CDR3 protein: CSVEISHLSYEQYF; D gene: .; V gene: TRBV29-1; J gene: TRBJ2-7
CDR3 protein: CASSPTGLYYNEQFF; D gene: TRBD2; V gene: TRBV7-9; J gene: TRBJ2-1
CDR3 protein: CASSPRLAKETQYF; D gene: TRBD2; V gene: TRBV3-1/TRBV3-2; J gene: TRBJ2-5
CDR3 protein: CASSYSTGGYTEAFF; D gene: TRBD1; V gene: TRBV6-5; J gene: TRBJ1-1
CDR3 protein: CASSLYDRILNRGYTF; D gene: .; V gene: TRBV7-8; J gene: TRBJ1-2
CDR3 protein: CAISLTGDNQPQHF; D gene: TRBD1; V gene: TRBV10-3; J gene: TRBJ1-5
CDR3 protein: CASRATSGSVYEQYF; D gene: TRBD2; V gene: TRBV2; J gene: TRBJ2-7
CDR3 protein: CATTDSYLLSGNTIYF; D gene: .; V gene: TRBV19; J gene: TRBJ1-3
CDR3 protein: CASSAVGRTDTQYF; D gene: .; V gene: TRBV9; J gene: TRBJ2-3
CDR3 protein: CASRSRGRGETQYF; D gene: TRBD1; V gene: TRBV6-5; J gene: TRBJ2-5
CDR3 protein: CASSSPAGGYEQYF; D gene: TRBD2; V gene: TRBV5-4; J gene: TRBJ2-7
CDR3 protein: CASSPRGGELFF; D gene: .; V gene: TRBV19; J gene: TRBJ2-2
CDR3 protein: CASSLLAGANTGELFF; D gene: TRBD2; V gene: TRBV3-1/TRBV3-2; J gene: TRBJ2-2
CDR3 protein: CASSPGLAAYNEQFF; D gene: TRBD2; V gene: TRBV7-2; J gene: TRBJ2-1
CDR3 protein: CASSQEVTGDREENYGYTF; D gene: TRBD1; V gene: TRBV4-3; J gene: TRBJ1-2
CDR3 protein: CAISAQPDTEAFF; D gene: .; V gene: TRBV10-3; J gene: TRBJ1-1
CDR3 protein: CASSSAGRRVTEAFF; D gene: .; V gene: TRBV7-9; J gene: TRBJ1-1
CDR3 protein: CASSLQRGGGKTQYF; D gene: TRBD2; V gene: TRBV7-2; J gene: TRBJ2-5
CDR3 protein: CASSWGQGGYGYTF; D gene: TRBD1; V gene: TRBV19; J gene: TRBJ1-2
CDR3 protein: CASSLQAANYGYTF; D gene: .; V gene: TRBV9; J gene: TRBJ1-2
CDR3 protein: CASNRRGENTGELFF; D gene: .; V gene: TRBV2; J gene: TRBJ2-2
CDR3 protein: CASSVGQGQETQYF; D gene: TRBD1; V gene: TRBV7-8; J gene: TRBJ2-5
CDR3 protein: CAWRGGLSLTNEKLFF; D gene: .; V gene: TRBV30; J gene: TRBJ1-4
CDR3 protein: CASARGPGNTIYF; D gene: .; V gene: TRBV12-5; J gene: TRBJ1-3
CDR3 protein: CASRQEPNTGELFF; D gene: .; V gene: TRBV10-1; J gene: TRBJ2-2
CDR3 protein: CASSLEDRSYGYTF; D gene: TRBD1; V gene: TRBV5-5; J gene: TRBJ1-2
CDR3 protein: CASSETASGSHEQFF; D gene: TRBD2; V gene: TRBV2; J gene: TRBJ2-1
CDR3 protein: CASSLDLNRERFF; D gene: .; V gene: TRBV11-2; J gene: TRBJ2-1
CDR3 protein: CASSVGTKSVNSPLHF; D gene: .; V gene: TRBV7-9; J gene: TRBJ1-6